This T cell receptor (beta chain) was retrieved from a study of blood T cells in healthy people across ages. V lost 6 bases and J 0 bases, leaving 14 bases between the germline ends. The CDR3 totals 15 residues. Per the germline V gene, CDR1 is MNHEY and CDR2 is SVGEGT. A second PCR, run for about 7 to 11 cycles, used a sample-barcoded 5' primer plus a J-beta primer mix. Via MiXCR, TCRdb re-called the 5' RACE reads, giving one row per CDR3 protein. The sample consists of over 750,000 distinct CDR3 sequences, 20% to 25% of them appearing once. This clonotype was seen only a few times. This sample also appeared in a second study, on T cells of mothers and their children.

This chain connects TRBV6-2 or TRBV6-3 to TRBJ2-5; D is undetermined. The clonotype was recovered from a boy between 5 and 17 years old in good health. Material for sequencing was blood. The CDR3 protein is CASRGSLGYQETQYF. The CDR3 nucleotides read TGTGCCAGCAGAGGGTCCCTGGGTTACCAAGAGACCCAGTACTTC.